These 30 T cell receptor beta chains came from one sample sequenced in a study of T cells in Graves' hyperthyroidism and ophthalmopathy. Using RNA transcripts as the source, TCR beta CDR3 regions were amplified. The TCR CDR3 was amplified in a first-round RT-PCR using the HTBI primer set. TCRdb reprocessed the multiplex PCR reads via MiXCR and lists one record per CDR3 protein. The sample holds 700,000 or so distinct CDR3 sequences, around 15% seen once. The sequenced sample consisted of blood. The receptors come from a man between 18 and 29 years old with Graves' hyperthyroidism.

This clonotype appeared many times. CDR3 nucleotides: TGTGCCAGCAGTCGCGGAGGGTACGAGGGAGGAACTGAAGCTTTCTTT. Protein sequence: CASSRGGYEGGTEAFF. The J gene is TRBJ1-1, the V gene TRBV28; D not certain. V lost 5 bases to trimming and J lost 5 bases, with 21 bases between them. Germline V gives CDR1 MDHEN, CDR2 SYDVKM. The CDR3 is made up of 16 amino acids.

The gene calls are TRBV6-1 and TRBJ2-5, with 12 bases that match TRBD2. The V segment lost 6 bases and the J segment 5 bases; nucleotides outside the gene matches: 4. This CDR3 region has 14 residues. The germline V gene has CDR1 MNHNS and CDR2 SASEGT. CDR3 nucleotides: TGTGCCAGCAGCCACGGACTAGCGGGGGAGACCCAGTACTTC. It translates to CASSHGLAGETQYF.

This rearrangement joins TRBV10-2 to TRBJ1-5; weak D call: TRBD1 (5 bases). The length of the CDR3 is 14 residues. The germline V and J ends were trimmed by 4 bases and 6 bases, with 13 bases remaining between them. CDR1 WSHSY and CDR2 SAAADI come from the germline V gene. Written as DNA, the CDR3 is TGCGCCAGCAGTGCTGGGGCACAAGGTCAGCCCCAGCATTTT. It is translated as CASSAGAQGQPQHF.

This chain connects TRBV11-2 to TRBJ2-2; 10 nucleotides agree with TRBD1. Germline CDR1 and CDR2: SGHAT and FQNNGV. Unmatched junction bases numbered 4, after V lost 5 bases and J lost 4 bases. The CDR3 is made up of 15 amino acids. The DNA for the CDR3 is TGTGCCAGCAGCCTGGACAGGGGGTCCACCGGGGAGCTGTTTTTT. Translation: CASSLDRGSTGELFF.

The chain links TRBV20-1 to TRBJ2-7, with TRBD2 matching over 11 bases. CDR1 is DFQATT, CDR2 SNEGSKA, per germline (reference sequence). CDR3 size: 16 residues. The ends lost 0 bases at V and 5 bases at J; junction bases unmatched: 9. The CDR3 bases are TGCAGTGCTAGAGATCAGGCTAGCGGGAGGACCCACGAGCAGTACTTC. The encoded protein is CSARDQASGRTHEQYF.

This clonotype was seen ten or more times. The genes are TRBV12-3 or TRBV12-4 and TRBJ2-1, with a possible D match to TRBD2 (6 bases). This CDR3 has 16 amino acids. Trimming left V 2 bases short and J 8 bases short, with 19 bases between. CDR3: CASSLPTRREFDEQFF. The CDR3 nucleotides are TGTGCCAGCAGTTTACCGACACGACGGGAGTTCGATGAGCAGTTCTTC.

This clonotype was picked up a small number of times. The chain employs TRBV6-1 and TRBJ2-2; possibly TRBD2 for D (6 bases). Germline CDR1 MNHNS, CDR2 SASEGT. CDR3 length: 16 amino acids. Trimming took 5 bases from V and 3 from J, leaving 16 bases between them. The CDR3 reads CASSPQRAGDTGELFF. CDR3 DNA sequence: TGTGCCAGCAGTCCCCAGCGGGCAGGAGACACCGGGGAGCTGTTTTTT.

The V and J genes are TRBV9 and TRBJ1-5, with a weak D call TRBD1 (6 bases). The CDR3 loop spans 15 amino acids. Germline V gives CDR1 SGDLS, CDR2 YYNGEE. V lost 0 bases, J lost 9 bases, and 16 bases lay in between. The CDR3 DNA is TGTGCCAGCAGCGTAGACCAGGACAGTACGAGGCCCCAGCATTTT. Its protein is CASSVDQDSTRPQHF. The complete variable domain, with remaining parts taken from reference TRBV9 and TRBJ1-5, reads DSGVTQTPKHLITATGQRVTLRCSPRSGDLSVYWYQQSLDQGLQFLIQYYNGEERAKGNILERFSAQQFPDLHSELNLSSLELGDSALYFCASSVDQDSTRPQHFGDGTRLSIL.

This clonotype was counted many times. The chain combines TRBV28 with TRBJ1-4; D not resolved. CDR1 and CDR2 from the germline V gene are MDHEN and SYDVKM. The CDR3 is made up of 14 amino acids. Trimming removed 5 bases from V and 5 bases from J, with 12 bases in between. DNA of the CDR3: TGTGCCAGCAGTCTACTCCCGCAGAATGAAAAACTGTTTTTT. It yields the protein CASSLLPQNEKLFF.

The table lists this clonotype with many counts. The chain recombines TRBV6-1 with TRBJ2-7; TRBD1 matches at 8 bases. Germline V gene lookup returns CDR1 MNHNS and CDR2 SASEGT. The CDR3 consists of 14 residues. Trimming took 5 bases from V and 5 from J; bases not matched to a gene: 8. CDR3 nucleotide sequence: TGTGCCAGCAGTTGGCAGGGGGCAAATCACGAGCAGTACTTC. Encoded protein: CASSWQGANHEQYF.

The chain has TRBV28 and TRBJ2-7; 10 bases map to TRBD1. V was clipped by 6 bases and J by 0 bases; unmatched bases: 5. The CDR3 sequence is 15 residues long. Germline assignment: CDR1 MDHEN and CDR2 SYDVKM. The CDR3 sequence is CASSRGQGTSYEQYF. Written as DNA, the CDR3 is TGTGCCAGCAGCCGGGGACAGGGGACCTCCTACGAGCAGTACTTC.

The rearrangement uses TRBV10-3 and TRBJ2-1, with TRBD2 as a possible D gene (5 bases). The CDR3 loop spans 15 amino acids. The V gene lost 5 bases and the J gene lost 1 base, with 12 bases spanning the gap. Germline CDR1 and CDR2: ENHRY and SYGVKD. The CDR3 spells CAISLFPGSYNEQFF. DNA for the CDR3: TGTGCCATCAGTCTATTTCCGGGGTCCTACAATGAGCAGTTCTTC.

This rearrangement joins TRBV28 to TRBJ1-5; D is undetermined. Germline V gene sequence: CDR1 MDHEN, CDR2 SYDVKM. The length of the CDR3 is 18 residues. Trimming left V 4 bases short and J 4 bases short, with 23 bases between. The chain's CDR3 is CASSWTLGARALNQPQHF. The CDR3 bases are TGTGCCAGCAGTTGGACTCTGGGCGCGAGGGCCTTAAATCAGCCCCAGCATTTT.

A few counts support this clonotype. The CDR3 loop reads CASSLALGRNQPQHF. CDR3 bases: TGTGCCAGCAGTTTAGCGCTGGGGCGGAATCAGCCCCAGCATTTT. The chain combines TRBV12-3 or TRBV12-4 with TRBJ1-5, with D maybe TRBD1 (5 bases). The CDR3 runs 15 residues. The germline V and J ends were trimmed by 0 bases and 4 bases, with 10 bases remaining between them.

The CDR3 region is CASSEGLAGGRREQFF. The CDR3 nucleotides read TGTGCCAGCAGCGAGGGACTAGCGGGAGGGCGGAGGGAGCAGTTCTTC. The chain uses TRBV7-9 and TRBJ2-1; 16 nucleotides match TRBD2. Germline V gene data show CDR1 as SEHNR and CDR2 as FQNEAQ (reference sequence). Trimming took 5 bases from V and 10 from J; bases not matched to a gene: 8. The CDR3 is 16 amino acids. The full variable domain, its missing parts supplied by reference TRBV7-9 and TRBJ2-1, is DTGVSQNPRHKITKRGQNVTFRCDPISEHNRLYWYRQTLGQGPEFLTYFQNEAQLEKSRLLSDRFSAERPKGSFSTLEIQRTEQGDSAMYLCASSEGLAGGRREQFFGPGTRLTVL.

On this clonotype: A read error may be the cause here, since a much bigger clone is one base away. The chain is built from TRBV9 and TRBJ1-3, with 7 bases fitting TRBD1. The CDR3 consists of 14 residues. The germline V gene has CDR1 SGDLS and CDR2 YYNGEE. The CDR3 bases are TGTGCCAGCAGCCCAACAGGGGACGGCTACACCATACATTTT. Protein product: CASSPTGDGYTIHF.

The rearrangement joins TRBV24-1 to TRBJ2-3, with D perhaps TRBD1 (6 bases). V lost 5 bases to trimming and J lost 4 bases, with 15 bases between them. Germline V lookup: CDR1 KGHDR, CDR2 SFDVKD. The CDR3 loop spans 15 amino acids. The CDR3, as DNA: TGTGCCACCAGTGGGGGGCCTAGTTGGGCAGATACGCAGTATTTT. This sequence encodes CATSGGPSWADTQYF.

This clonotype appeared once. The chain employs TRBV29-1 and TRBJ1-4; D is ambiguous. The germline V gene encodes CDR1 SQVTM and CDR2 ANQGSEA. V was cut by 6 bases and J by 0 bases, with 8 bases left in between. There are 13 residues in the CDR3. CDR3 loop: CSVRQATNEKLFF. CDR3 DNA: TGCAGCGTCCGACAAGCAACTAATGAAAAACTGTTTTTT.

This clonotype was picked up a small number of times. This sequence joins TRBV19 and TRBJ2-7; 12 bases fit TRBD1. Germline-derived CDR1 and CDR2 are LNHDA and SQIVND (reference sequence). CDR3 length: 15 residues. Trimming removed 3 bases from V and 4 bases from J; junction bases left unmatched: 4. The CDR3 DNA is TGTGCCAGTAGTATGGGGACAGGGGGCTCTTACGAGCAGTACTTC. Its translation: CASSMGTGGSYEQYF. The variable domain in full, with the rest retrieved from reference TRBV19 and TRBJ2-7, is DGGITQSPKYLFRKEGQNVTLSCEQNLNHDAMYWYRQDPGQGLRLIYYSQIVNDFQKGDIAEGYSVSREKKESFPLTVTSAQKNPTAFYLCASSMGTGGSYEQYFGPGTRLTVT.

This clonotype has a handful of counts. The gene calls are TRBV6-9 and TRBJ1-2; 7 nucleotides line up with TRBD1. The CDR3 has 17 residues. The V gene end was trimmed by 6 bases and the J gene end by 0 bases; junction bases not matched to a gene: 13. Germline V gene sequence: CDR1 MNHGY, CDR2 SVAAGI. The CDR3 region has the DNA TGTGCCAGCAGAATTATTGTAGGGACAGAATCTAACTATGGCTACACCTTC. Protein product: CASRIIVGTESNYGYTF.

The genes are TRBV4-1 and TRBJ2-1; TRBD1 matches at 9 bases. With 3 bases clipped from V and 9 bases from J, the junction kept 6 bases outside the gene matches. CDR3 size: 14 residues. Germline values: CDR1 MGHRA, CDR2 YSYEKL. In DNA form, the CDR3 reads TGCGCCAGCAGCCAGGGACAGGGCTTCGCTGAGCAGTTCTTC. Its translation: CASSQGQGFAEQFF.

This clonotype was counted at least ten times. The genes are TRBV2 and TRBJ2-7, with D perhaps TRBD2 (5 bases). The CDR3 loop spans 13 amino acids. In germline, CDR1 is SNHLY, CDR2 FYNNEI. The V end was cut by 10 bases, the J end by 0 bases, with 13 bases between. The CDR3 reads CATSSSGSYEQYF. Written as DNA, the CDR3 is TGTGCCACTAGTTCGAGCGGCTCCTACGAGCAGTACTTC.

Ten or more counts support this clonotype. The chain links TRBV20-1 to TRBJ2-1; no reliable D call. Germline loops: CDR1 DFQATT, CDR2 SNEGSKA (reference sequence). CDR3 length equals 11 residues. The germline V and J ends were trimmed by 5 bases and 3 bases, with 5 bases remaining between them. The CDR3 sequence: CSASHYNEQFF. The CDR3 DNA reads TGCAGTGCTTCCCACTACAATGAGCAGTTCTTC.

The chain couples TRBV27 to TRBJ2-1, with D maybe TRBD2 (5 bases). There are 14 residues in the CDR3. Germline V gives CDR1 MNHEY, CDR2 SMNVEV (reference sequence). Trimming removed 10 bases from V and 0 bases from J, with 13 bases in between. CDR3 sequence reads: CATGTGSSYNEQFF. CDR3 nucleotide sequence: TGTGCCACTGGAACGGGAAGCTCCTACAATGAGCAGTTCTTC.

This clonotype was counted many times. The genes are TRBV3-1 and TRBJ1-1; the match to TRBD1 covers 10 bases. CDR3 size: 14 residues. Losses at the gene ends were 4 bases for V and 10 bases for J; bases not matched to a gene: 9. Germline V lookup: CDR1 LGHDT, CDR2 YNNKEL (reference sequence). CDR3 protein: CASSPGTGERGAFF. For the CDR3, the DNA is TGTGCCAGCAGCCCTGGGACAGGGGAACGTGGAGCTTTCTTT. The whole variable domain, remainder taken from reference TRBV3-1 and TRBJ1-1, is DTAVSQTPKYLVTQMGNDKSIKCEQNLGHDTMYWYKQDSKKFLKIMFSYNNKELIINETVPNRFSPKSPDKAHLNLHINSLELGDSAVYFCASSPGTGERGAFFGQGTRLTVV.

This chain connects TRBV28 to TRBJ2-4; D is unclear. The germline V gene has CDR1 MDHEN and CDR2 SYDVKM. The CDR3 consists of 16 residues. V was cut by 6 bases and J by 1 base, with 16 bases left in between. CDR3 sequence: CASRPGTGRAKNIQYF. CDR3 DNA: TGTGCCAGCAGGCCAGGTACGGGCCGGGCCAAAAACATTCAGTACTTC.

This clonotype appeared many times. The chain has TRBV29-1 and TRBJ1-1, with 10 positions matching TRBD1. Germline trimming cut 5 bases from V and 4 bases from J; bases unmatched to any gene: 7. This CDR3 contains 14 residues. In germline, CDR1 is SQVTM, CDR2 ANQGSEA. DNA for the CDR3: TGCAGCGTTCACCGGGACAGGGGATCCACTGAAGCTTTCTTT. The encoded protein is CSVHRDRGSTEAFF.

This clonotype was observed a few times. The rearrangement uses TRBV20-1 and TRBJ1-5; a weak D match, TRBD1 (5 bases). V shed 0 bases and J shed 7 bases, with 19 bases lying between them. CDR1 is DFQATT, CDR2 SNEGSKA, per germline (reference sequence). The CDR3 is made up of 16 amino acids. CDR3 residues: CSARDQYGGGSQPQHF. The CDR3 bases are TGCAGTGCTAGAGATCAGTACGGCGGGGGTTCCCAGCCCCAGCATTTT.

This clonotype was detected ten times or more. The rearrangement joins TRBV29-1 to TRBJ2-3, with a possible D match to TRBD2 (5 bases). The V end was cut by 7 bases, the J end by 1 base, with 15 bases between. Germline V gene lookup returns CDR1 SQVTM and CDR2 ANQGSEA. This CDR3 region has 14 residues. CDR3 protein: CSAASSGRTDTQYF. CDR3 DNA sequence: TGCAGCGCGGCTAGCTCGGGTCGCACAGATACGCAGTATTTT.

The chain is built from TRBV7-2 and TRBJ2-1; a weak D match, TRBD2 (5 bases). This CDR3 spans 16 amino acids. Between the trimmed V and J ends, which lost 5 bases and 4 bases, there was a span of 18 bases. Germline assignment: CDR1 SGHTA and CDR2 FQGNSA. DNA of the CDR3: TGTGCCAGCAGCCCTGTTGTGGCGGGCAGATACAATGAGCAGTTCTTC. Its protein is CASSPVVAGRYNEQFF.